This entry lists 30 T cell receptor beta chains sequenced from one sample in a study of monozygotic twins with cystic fibrosis. The protocol was immunoSEQ multiplex PCR, while the TCRdb copy is restricted to in-frame clones and leaves out a portion. The table shows around 15,000 clones, with 80% to 90% occurring only once. The specimen sequenced was blood. These receptors were collected from a boy younger than 18 with cystic fibrosis.

The chain joins TRBV6-4 to TRBJ2-3; 7 bases align to TRBD2. Germline V CDR1 and CDR2: MRHNA, SNTAGT. V was pared by 4 bases and J by 0 bases, with 4 bases of the junction left unmatched. This CDR3 region has 15 residues. The CDR3 DNA follows: TGTGCCAGCAGTGTGGCAGCGGGGAGCACAGATACGCAGTATTTT. Protein sequence: CASSVAAGSTDTQYF.

V and J are TRBV7-6 and TRBJ1-4; D unresolved. Germline V gene data show CDR1 as SGHVS and CDR2 as FNYEAQ. The CDR3 is made up of 14 amino acids. V was pared by 3 bases and J by 0 bases, with 5 bases between. This CDR3 is CASSFGSTNEKLFF. CDR3 in DNA: TGTGCCAGCAGCTTCGGGTCAACTAATGAAAAACTGTTTTTT.

The rearrangement uses TRBV2 and TRBJ1-5, with D hard to call. Germline loops: CDR1 SNHLY, CDR2 FYNNEI. CDR3 length equals 13 residues. The V and J ends lost 2 bases and 4 bases respectively, with 6 bases between them. The CDR3 region has the DNA TGTGCCAGCAGTGAACAGAGGAATCAGCCCCAGCATTTT. Amino acid sequence: CASSEQRNQPQHF.

The chain uses TRBV28 and TRBJ2-5; D is undetermined. This CDR3 comprises 13 residues. V gave up 4 bases and J gave up 1 base, with 7 bases separating them. CDR1 is MDHEN and CDR2 is SYDVKM in the germline V gene. In DNA, the CDR3 is TGTGCCAGCAGTTATGCGGCCCAAGAGACCCAGTACTTC. This gives the protein CASSYAAQETQYF.

In DNA form, the CDR3 reads TGTGCCTGGAGTGCGGAGGGCTGGACTGAAGCTTTCTTT. Protein product: CAWSAEGWTEAFF. The chain is built from TRBV30 and TRBJ1-1; D gene unclear. Germline CDR1 and CDR2: GTSNPN and SVGIG (reference sequence). The CDR3 covers 13 residues. V lost 1 base and J 5 bases, leaving 11 bases between the germline ends. Drawing the rest from reference TRBV30 and TRBJ1-1, the complete variable domain is SQTIHQWPATLVQPVGSPLSLECTVEGTSNPNLYWYRQAAGRGLQLLFYSVGIGQISSEVPQNLSASRPQDRQFILSSKKLLLSDSGFYLCAWSAEGWTEAFFGQGTRLTVV.

The V gene is TRBV7-9, the J gene TRBJ2-7, with D hard to call. Germline V gives CDR1 SEHNR, CDR2 FQNEAQ (reference sequence). Trimming left V 0 bases short and J 2 bases short, with 14 bases between. The CDR3 is 16 amino acids. The chain's CDR3 is CASSLATTLITYEQYF. In DNA, the CDR3 is TGTGCCAGCAGCTTAGCGACAACACTTATTACCTACGAGCAGTACTTC.

This sequence joins TRBV15 and TRBJ2-7; D unresolved. The CDR3 has 13 amino acids. CDR1 is LNHNV, CDR2 YYDKDF, per germline (reference sequence). Deletions cut 0 bases from V and 3 bases from J, with 6 bases between. The CDR3 DNA is TGTGCCACCAGCAGAGATATAGTCTACGAGCAGTACTTC. Its protein is CATSRDIVYEQYF.

This clone showed up just a few times. The chain joins TRBV11-2 to TRBJ2-7; D possibly uses TRBD1 or TRBD2 (7 bases each). Germline CDR1 reads SGHAT; CDR2 reads FQNNGV. The length of the CDR3 is 17 residues. V lost 5 bases, J lost 7 bases, and 27 bases lay in between. CDR3 protein: CASSPQGGLVGNQEQYF. The CDR3 DNA follows: TGTGCCAGCAGCCCGCAGGGGGGGCTAGTGGGGAACCAAGAGCAGTACTTC.

The chain joins TRBV5-1 to TRBJ2-5, with 10 nucleotides matching TRBD1. Looked up from germline, CDR1 is SGHRS and CDR2 is YFSETQ. This CDR3 spans 14 amino acids. Germline trimming cut 6 bases from V and 5 bases from J; bases unmatched to any gene: 7. The CDR3 reads CASTSTGGMETQYF. For the CDR3, the DNA is TGCGCCAGCACCTCGACAGGGGGCATGGAGACCCAGTACTTC.

For the CDR3, the DNA is TGCGCCAGCAGCGAGGTACGGACAGCCCCGAACACCGGGGAGCTGTTTTTT. Translating it yields CASSEVRTAPNTGELFF. V is TRBV10-2 and J is TRBJ2-2, with TRBD1 as a possible D gene (6 bases). Between the trimmed V and J ends, which lost 6 bases and 0 bases, there was a span of 17 bases. The CDR3 has 17 residues. Germline assignment: CDR1 WSHSY and CDR2 SAAADI.

The chain combines TRBV6-5 with TRBJ1-3; D ambiguous. Trimming left V 5 bases short and J 0 bases short, with 8 bases between. The CDR3 has 14 residues. Germline CDR1 MNHEY, CDR2 SVGAGI. In DNA, the CDR3 is TGTGCCAGCAGTAGTCCAGACTCTGGAAACACCATATATTTT. The encoded protein is CASSSPDSGNTIYF.

The chain has TRBV5-5 and TRBJ2-5, with D unresolved. Trimming cost V 0 bases and J 3 bases, with 24 bases left between them. Looked up from germline, CDR1 is SGHKS and CDR2 is YYEKEE (reference sequence). The CDR3 covers 19 residues. This chain's CDR3 is CASSLAPQFRPIKEETQYF. The CDR3, as DNA: TGTGCCAGCAGCTTGGCCCCCCAATTTCGACCGATAAAGGAAGAGACCCAGTACTTC. Supplemented by reference TRBV5-5 and TRBJ2-5, the full variable domain reads DAGVTQSPTHLIKTRGQQVTLRCSPISGHKSVSWYQQVLGQGPQFIFQYYEKEERGRGNFPDRFSARQFPNYSSELNVNALLLGDSALYLCASSLAPQFRPIKEETQYFGPGTRLLVL.

The chain recombines TRBV23-1 with TRBJ2-7, with D maybe TRBD2 (5 bases). TRBV23-1 qualifies as an ORF whose function is uncertain. Trimming removed 6 bases at V and 0 bases at J, with 12 bases between. This CDR3 spans 14 amino acids. CDR3 residues: CASSPAGISYEQYF. The DNA of the CDR3 is TGCGCCAGCAGCCCCGCCGGGATCTCCTACGAGCAGTACTTC.

The chain employs TRBV10-3 and TRBJ2-3, with a possible D match to TRBD2 (6 bases). The V gene lost 5 bases and the J gene lost 2 bases, with 11 bases spanning the gap. This CDR3 contains 14 residues. Germline CDR1 and CDR2: ENHRY and SYGVKD. CDR3 sequence reads: CAISYGSDTDTQYF. CDR3 sequence (DNA): TGTGCCATCAGTTACGGGAGCGACACAGATACGCAGTATTTT.

The chain joins TRBV19 to TRBJ2-2; D not certain. Germline CDR1 is LNHDA and CDR2 is SQIVND (reference sequence). The CDR3 totals 16 residues. V lost 6 bases, J lost 0 bases, and 14 bases lay in between. CDR3 sequence: CASSPHEAPNTGELFF. The CDR3, as DNA: TGTGCCAGTAGCCCTCATGAGGCCCCGAACACCGGGGAGCTGTTTTTT.

In DNA form, the CDR3 reads TGTGCCAGCAGCGCAGGACCCAGGACTCCGGGCTACACCTTC. Translated: CASSAGPRTPGYTF. V and J are TRBV9 and TRBJ1-2; D not certain. Germline CDR1 is SGDLS and CDR2 is YYNGEE. CDR3 length equals 14 residues. The V and J ends lost 3 bases and 8 bases respectively, with 17 bases between them.

V usage is TRBV28 and J usage is TRBJ1-1; TRBD1 agrees at 7 bases. The CDR3 consists of 12 residues. Trimming removed 7 bases from V and 6 bases from J; junction bases left unmatched: 5. Germline lookup yields CDR1 MDHEN and CDR2 SYDVKM. The CDR3 DNA follows: TGTGCCAGCATCGACAGGGTGGCTGAAGCTTTCTTT. Its translation: CASIDRVAEAFF.

The chain combines TRBV6-6 with TRBJ2-4, with TRBD1 as a possible D gene (6 bases). Trimming took off 5 bases at V and 0 bases at J, with 11 bases between the two ends. The CDR3 spans 15 residues. In germline, CDR1 is MNHNY, CDR2 SVGAGI (reference sequence). CDR3: CASSPLQGAKNIQYF. CDR3 nucleotides: TGTGCCAGCAGTCCGTTACAGGGAGCCAAAAACATTCAGTACTTC.

The chain uses TRBV4-1 and TRBJ2-1; 8 bases map to TRBD2. The ends lost 0 bases at V and 10 bases at J; junction bases unmatched: 8. The CDR3 extends over 15 amino acids. Germline V gene sequence: CDR1 MGHRA, CDR2 YSYEKL. The CDR3 DNA sequence: TGCGCCAGCAGCCAAGAGTACGGGGGGGCATACGAGCAGTTCTTC. It codes for CASSQEYGGAYEQFF.

The chain employs TRBV5-6 and TRBJ1-1; 7 bases fit TRBD1. V shed 4 bases and J 0 bases; nucleotides not matched to a gene: 12. The CDR3 sequence is 17 residues long. CDR1 is SGHDT and CDR2 is YYEEEE in the germline V gene. In nucleotides, the CDR3 is TGTGCCAGCAGCATCACTGGCAGGGGGGCCATGAACACTGAAGCTTTCTTT. Its protein is CASSITGRGAMNTEAFF.

This chain connects TRBV15 to TRBJ1-3, with D uncertain. The CDR3 extends over 16 amino acids. Trimming removed 0 bases at V and 4 bases at J, with 13 bases between. CDR1 is LNHNV, CDR2 YYDKDF, per germline (reference sequence). CDR3 sequence reads: CATSRDGGLRGNTIYF. In DNA form, the CDR3 reads TGTGCCACCAGCAGAGATGGCGGGTTAAGGGGAAACACCATATATTTT. Drawing the rest from reference TRBV15 and TRBJ1-3, the complete variable domain is DAMVIQNPRYQVTQFGKPVTLSCSQTLNHNVMYWYQQKSSQAPKLLFHYYDKDFNNEADTPDNFQSRRPNTSFCFLDIRSPGLGDTAMYLCATSRDGGLRGNTIYFGEGSWLTVV.

The V call is TRBV20-1, the J call TRBJ1-1; D gene uncertain. The germline V gene has CDR1 DFQATT and CDR2 SNEGSKA (reference sequence). The V end lost 6 bases, the J end lost 5 bases, and 4 bases lay between the germline ends. The length of the CDR3 is 9 residues. The CDR3 nucleotides read TGCAGTGCGGGTACTGAAGCTTTCTTT. Amino acid sequence: CSAGTEAFF.

The rearrangement joins TRBV5-1 to TRBJ2-7; D ambiguous. The CDR3 totals 14 residues. Germline CDR1 and CDR2: SGHRS and YFSETQ. Between the trimmed V and J ends, which lost 0 bases and 3 bases, there was a span of 10 bases. CDR3 bases: TGCGCCAGCAGCTTGGACTACCAAGTCTACGAGCAGTACTTC. Translated, it gives CASSLDYQVYEQYF.

This chain uses TRBV18 with TRBJ2-7; TRBD2 aligns across 8 bases. Trimming at V came to 2 bases and at J to 1 base, leaving 10 bases not matched to a gene. CDR1 is KGHSH and CDR2 is LQKENI in the germline V gene. CDR3 size: 17 residues. The CDR3 region is CASSPDDVAGTSYEQYF. CDR3 bases: TGTGCCAGCTCACCAGATGATGTAGCGGGGACATCCTACGAGCAGTACTTC.

The rearrangement links TRBV7-8 to TRBJ1-6; perhaps TRBD1 as D (5 bases). Germline V gene lookup returns CDR1 SGHVS and CDR2 FQNEAQ. The CDR3 is made up of 15 amino acids. The V and J ends lost 8 bases and 5 bases respectively, with 16 bases between them. The CDR3: CASAKNRQNNSPLHF. Written as DNA, the CDR3 is TGTGCCAGCGCCAAAAACCGACAGAATAATTCACCCCTCCACTTT.

The V gene is TRBV14, the J gene TRBJ1-2; 9 nucleotides align to TRBD1. J lost 6 bases, V lost 3 bases, and 11 bases had no gene match. The CDR3 length is 16 residues. Germline values: CDR1 SGHDN, CDR2 FVKESK. The CDR3 is CASSHIAGTGSHGYTF. For the CDR3, the DNA is TGTGCCAGCAGCCACATAGCCGGGACAGGGTCCCATGGCTACACCTTC.

This rearrangement joins TRBV11-3 to TRBJ2-7; 8 bases align to TRBD2. The V segment lost 7 bases and the J segment 6 bases; nucleotides outside the gene matches: 20. CDR1 and CDR2 (germline): SGHNT, YENEEA. The CDR3 totals 17 residues. The DNA of the CDR3 is TGTGCCAGCACCCCTATCGGGGGGGTCAGGGCCCCTTGCGAGCAGTACTTC. Translation gives CASTPIGGVRAPCEQYF.

The chain employs TRBV18 and TRBJ1-1, with D uncertain. There are 17 residues in the CDR3. V lost 4 bases to trimming and J lost 0 bases, with 18 bases between them. The germline CDR1 and CDR2 sequences are KGHSH and LQKENI. CDR3 in amino acids: CASSRLLTEPMNTEAFF. The DNA for the CDR3 is TGTGCCAGCTCACGATTATTAACAGAACCGATGAACACTGAAGCTTTCTTT. The full variable domain, rest sourced from reference TRBV18 and TRBJ1-1, is NAGVMQNPRHLVRRRGQEARLRCSPMKGHSHVYWYRQLPEEGLKFMVYLQKENIIDESGMPKERFSAEFPKEGPSILRIQQVVRGDSAAYFCASSRLLTEPMNTEAFFGQGTRLTVV.

J is TRBJ2-3 and V is TRBV28; tentative D call: TRBD2 (6 bases). The CDR3 loop spans 16 amino acids. CDR1 and CDR2 (germline): MDHEN, SYDVKM. V dropped 5 bases and J dropped 2 bases, with 17 bases sitting between them. For the CDR3, the DNA is TGTGCCAGCAGTATCATTTCGGGGGAGGTCACAGATACGCAGTATTTT. Translated: CASSIISGEVTDTQYF. The full variable domain, completed using reference TRBV28 and TRBJ2-3, is DVKVTQSSRYLVKRTGEKVFLECVQDMDHENMFWYRQDPGLGLRLIYFSYDVKMKEKGDIPEGYSVSREKKERFSLILESASTNQTSMYLCASSIISGEVTDTQYFGPGTRLTVL.

CDR3 sequence reads: CASSERGLRGYTF. The CDR3 DNA sequence: TGTGCCAGTAGTGAGAGGGGGCTAAGAGGCTACACCTTC. The chain is built from TRBV19 and TRBJ1-2; 7 bases agree with TRBD1. Per germline, CDR1 LNHDA and CDR2 SQIVND (reference sequence). The J segment lost 8 bases and the V segment lost 5 bases, leaving 8 bases of the junction unmatched. The CDR3 totals 13 residues.